The sequence of this TCR beta chain was determined in a study of blood T cell repertoires in COVID-19. For the study at large: The United States, Italy and Spain were the sources of the acute and convalescent COVID-19 samples. Sample material is recorded as cDNA or gDNA derived from T cells, B-cell-depleted T cells, or PBMCs.

In the original processing: Reference gene primer amplification yielded estimated nucleated cell counts. Measured with immunoSEQ multiplex PCR; TCRdb has only the in-frame clones, and not every one. That table furnishes V, J and clone size, whereas the DNA furnished D and trimming. This sample has 150,000 to 200,000 clones; 70% to 85% occur once, and the top ten carry around a fifth. Sequencing was done on a sample of peripheral blood. This TCR derives from a woman older than 75 with acute or convalescent COVID-19.

The CDR3 region is CASSIGDREVQPQHF. For the CDR3, the DNA is TGTGCCAGTAGTATAGGGGACAGGGAAGTTCAGCCCCAGCATTTT. The genes are TRBV19 and TRBJ1-5, with TRBD1 matching over 9 bases. J lost 6 bases, V lost 1 base, and 4 bases had no gene match. The CDR3 sequence is 15 residues long. The V gene's germline CDR1 is LNHDA and CDR2 SQIVND (reference sequence).